This T cell receptor beta chain was sequenced in a study of human T cells and chemical hapten exposure. This clonotype turned up a few times. TCRdb re-analysed the RACE reads in MiXCR, keeping a single row per CDR3 protein. The sample holds some 120,000 distinct CDR3 sequences; 9.5% to 13% are singletons and the top ten take about 1.4%. Time point in this sample: patch test 1, 2 weeks after DPC sensitization. Stated treatment: therapeutic diphenylcyclopropenone sensitization with weekly scalp DPC. CDR3 length equals 16 residues. The trim removed 6 bases at V and 9 bases at J, leaving 10 bases unmatched. Per germline, CDR1 MDHEN and CDR2 SYDVKM.

The clonotype was recovered from a woman aged 50 to 60 with alopecia areata. Some clones in this sample may be carry-over from other donors' samples. The gene calls are TRBV28 and TRBJ2-3; TRBD2 matches 15 bases. The source was whole blood, collected in connection with sensitization to the hapten diphenylcyclopropenone (DPC). Here the CDR3 reads CASSRGLAGGEATQYF. The CDR3 DNA is TGTGCCAGCAGCAGAGGACTAGCGGGAGGGGAGGCAACGCAGTATTTT. The whole variable domain, remainder taken from reference TRBV28 and TRBJ2-3, is DVKVTQSSRYLVKRTGEKVFLECVQDMDHENMFWYRQDPGLGLRLIYFSYDVKMKEKGDIPEGYSVSREKKERFSLILESASTNQTSMYLCASSRGLAGGEATQYFGPGTRLTVL.